This entry concerns a single T cell receptor beta chain. It lacks a known antigen. Base qualities are not recorded, but no much larger clone differs from it by a single base. This sample is drawn from a study of cytomegalovirus exposure and HLA in healthy donors (dated by TCRdb to about 2017). Regarding the research as a whole: An earlier analysis of approximately 600 of the donors reported about 250 Gb of sequence data and roughly 110 million unique TCR beta sequences from 150 million to 200 million T cells. An early release that covered around 590 HLA-typed donors contained 250 to 350 gigabases of sequencing data and approximately 85 million unique TCR sequences. Among the approximately 430 genotyped donors, around 81% belonged to the genetic ancestry cluster associated with self-reported Caucasian donors. The study was designed to test whether signatures of past pathogen exposure could be identified by cataloging public T cell receptors. The T cell repertoires of 666 subjects were profiled by immunosequencing and related to cytomegalovirus serostatus. Along with the roughly 710-subject first cohort, a separate validation cohort of roughly 110 different subjects was used. To predict cytomegalovirus infection status, the study combined high-throughput TCR immunosequencing, statistical association of individual TCRs with disease status, and machine learning. To study patterns of TCR occurrence, a later analysis re-analyzed previously published TCR beta repertoires from 650 to 750 donors and added high-resolution HLA genotyping. Rather than drawing on any new phenotypic data, the later analysis identified candidate immune exposures from TCR beta sequences and the way those sequences occurred across donors. An earlier analysis of approximately 630 of the donors applied high-throughput TCR beta sequencing to assess whether each TCR beta V gene segment acted as functional or pseudogenic. Donor age, sex, ethnicity and CMV serostatus were compiled alongside the repertoire data. Genome-wide SNP genotypes for about 60% of the roughly 670 donors were used in a later genetic analysis, which treated that subset as a discovery cohort. Every discovery cohort repertoire had been produced on one sequencing platform. HLA typing included class I and class II loci at four-digit resolution. Typing coverage differed by locus: A, B, C, DRB1 and DQB1 were typed in about 629-630 donors, DQA1 in about 500, DPA1 in approximately 600, and DPB1 in about 450. A few DR-DQ haplotypes were handled as single units for association and clustering because linkage in the cohort was strong. Among some 410 genotyped donors of the cohort, an average of around 240,000 unique TCR beta nucleotide sequences were sequenced per donor, about a sixth of them non-productive. Overall study results and their limits: In a later genetic analysis, a missense DCLRE1C variant was associated with V-gene and J-gene trimming of TCR beta chains, and the association was replicated in an independent cohort. Linkage disequilibrium might explain the correlated functional status among segregating V segments, but an unknown experimental factor could not be excluded. Compared with equally common non-associated chains, HLA-associated TCR beta chains in a later analysis were more clonally expanded and had lower generation probabilities. Because some donors lacked HLA typing at each locus, the association tests relied only on the typed subset. Roughly 17 rarely observed V segments, including chromosome 9 orphons, were excluded from the earlier analysis of approximately 500 of the donors because counts were too low. Most TCR sequences were observed very rarely across donors, whereas some public TCRs were present in many individuals. The authors suggested that the approach could potentially be extended to other disease states and immunological phenotypes. The study listed approximately 160 TCR beta chains as associated with cytomegalovirus. A few of the identified cytomegalovirus-associated TCR beta chains were confirmed in vitro to be specific for cytomegalovirus antigens. Assigning TCR associations to individual alleles was difficult when HLA alleles, especially DR and DQ, strongly co-occurred. In a later analysis, the rate of TCR association differed among HLA loci, with DRB1 alleles having the most associated TCRs and HLA-C alleles having the fewest. A later genetic analysis reported fewer N-insertions in productive TCRs among donors in an Asian-associated ancestry cluster than the approximately 700-donor mean. A later analysis found that most CMV-associated TCR beta chains appeared HLA-restricted, with HLA associations seemingly driven largely by CMV exposure. Several of the top co-occurrence clusters appeared to be linked to parvovirus B19, influenza, CMV and Epstein-Barr virus, according to a later analysis. The classifier was reported to diagnose cytomegalovirus status with high specificity and sensitivity in both the original and validation cohorts. A cluster of highly shared sequence variants was judged likely to represent a technical artifact of the sequencing pipeline. For the cohort, immune exposure information was limited to CMV serostatus. Broadly in line with IMGT annotations, most TCR beta V segments showed up in productive rearrangements about 87% or about 30% of the time in an earlier analysis of around 550 of the donors. A further reported finding was that TCR beta sequences accurately predicted the HLA-A and HLA-B alleles for most subjects in the first cohort. Specific HLA alleles were associated with 16,951 TCR beta sequences at a false discovery rate of 0.05 in a later analysis. The cohort was sequenced for TCR beta chains only, and without alpha or paired-chain data the features that could be detected were limited. The presence/absence analyses assumed that sequencing depth was roughly uniform across donors, and that assumption may not be true.

The cohort comprised some 680 healthy bone marrow donors. All cohort members were sampled while nominally healthy, although unrecorded immune exposures were likely present. The donor tested CMV seronegative and was one of the 352 seronegative cohort members. Every donor gave a peripheral blood sample, and the peripheral blood mononuclear cells from that sample were used for TCR beta sequencing. The Qiagen DNeasy Blood Extraction Kit was used to extract genomic DNA from the blood cell samples. Receptors were amplified or captured by the immunoSEQ multiplex PCR assay. The multiplex PCR relied on a mix of 60 forward primers for TCR Vbeta segments and 13 reverse primers for TCR Jbeta segments. The CDR3 region of rearranged TCR beta genes was amplified from genomic DNA by a multiplex PCR assay. The amplified TCR beta libraries were sequenced on the Illumina HiSeq System as 87-base-pair reads. The study's processing was this. In a later analysis, tens of millions of unique TCR beta chains were counted across the 500 to 850 repertoires, and roughly 10 million of these chains were shared by at least two donors. Raw reads were error-corrected and collapsed into unique sequences by a nearest-neighbor algorithm in which closely related sequences were merged to remove PCR and sequencing errors. CDR3 sequences were aligned to IMGT reference sequences to assign V, D and J gene segments. For a sequence to be retained, a match of at least six nucleotides was required to both a V gene segment and a J gene segment. Rearrangements were called productive when the CDR3 lacked stop codons and stayed in frame with V and J; all others were non-productive. Following IMGT convention, CDR3 was defined as the stretch from the second conserved V-encoded cysteine up to the conserved J-encoded phenylalanine. Sequences without an unambiguous match to a single V gene segment were excluded from the earlier analysis of approximately 560 of the donors. An earlier analysis of several hundred of the donors called V segments functional above 56.7% productive rearrangements and segregating when the between-donor standard deviation exceeded 5%. A statistical classification framework was built to diagnose cytomegalovirus status from the catalog of TCR beta chain sequences. In a later analysis, TCR nucleotide sequences were compared against IMGT/GENE-DB human TR gene sequences so that V and J genes could be assigned. Using the TCRdist pipeline, a later analysis assigned CDR3 sequences along with most-parsimonious VDJ recombination scenarios. A later analysis defined each TCR beta chain by its CDR3 amino acid sequence plus V-gene family, and excluded reads lacking a unique V-gene family. To address suspected cross-contamination and a sequencing artifact, a later analysis removed approximately 600 highly shared, low-generation-probability nucleotide sequences. In a later analysis, a clonal expansion index for each public chain was calculated from normalized within-repertoire ranks of inferred template counts. A later analysis computed generation probabilities with a VDJ recombination model fitted to out-of-frame rearrangements, and checked the results against IGoR. In a later analysis, TCR-TCR, TCR-HLA and TCR-CMV co-occurrence was scored with hypergeometric tests, and a repertoire-size bias correction was applied to TCR pairs. To estimate false discovery rates, a later analysis permuted the HLA or CMV assignments 20 times. In a later analysis, co-occurring TCRs were grouped using DBSCAN, and TCRdist sequence similarity was added for clustering within HLA-allele-positive subsets. Repertoires with fewer than 30,000 or more than 120,000 public chains were left out of co-occurrence clustering, as were five repertoires with anomalous nucleotide sharing. In its TCRdb copy, this immuneACCESS table keeps in-frame sequences only and misses some clones. Where compared with another copy, unresolved V genes explain less than half of these, and the others have no known cause. V and J calls and clone size follow that table, whereas D and trimming were derived from the DNA. Counted in this sample were some 65,000 clones; just under 70% of them appeared once. Approximately 11% of the sample is held by the ten biggest clonotypes.

The sequenced material came from PBMCs. This clonotype was sampled from a woman aged 25 to 39 in good health and CMV-seronegative.

The base sequence is TGTGCCAGCCTTATGATAGGGGCTAACTATGGCTACACCTTC. Translated, this is CASLMIGANYGYTF. The rearrangement joined TRBV16 to TRBJ1-2; 5 matching bases give a weak D call of TRBD1. CDR1 is given as KGHSY and CDR2 as FQNENV, both from the germline V gene. The CDR3 sequence holds 14 residues, the cysteine and phenylalanine included. Only CDR3 DNA remains: 42 bases, in frame from the first base. V loses 8 bases of germline sequence and J loses 0 bases, and the interval between the two ends is 13 bases.